The T cell receptor beta chain described here comes from a study of PD-L1 blockade in urothelial cancer. Study background: When patients started atezolizumab in 2014, it was given at 1,200 mg intravenously every 3 weeks. Study-wide points: Below-median pretreatment blood TCR clonality was a predictor of better survival.

About this clone: The antigen is unknown.

As to time point: peripheral blood 6 weeks after treatment start. Repertoires were generated with immunoSEQ multiplex PCR, while TCRdb's copy carries only in-frame clones and drops some. The sample shows 50,000 or so clones, about 86% of them seen only once. The sequences come from PBMCs, collected around atezolizumab (anti-PD-L1) treatment. The sequence was collected from a man aged 55 to 70 with urothelial cancer.

CDR3 nucleotides: TGTGCCAGCTCACCACTCCCTCGACAGACCGGTAATGAAAAACTGTTTTTT. Amino acid sequence: CASSPLPRQTGNEKLFF. The genes are TRBV18 and TRBJ1-4, with D possibly TRBD1 on 5 matching bases. CDR1 is KGHSH, CDR2 LQKENI, per germline. The CDR3 extends over 17 amino acids. The V and J ends lost 1 base and 4 bases respectively, with 16 bases between them. Full variable domain (remainder filled in from reference TRBV18 and TRBJ1-4): NAGVMQNPRHLVRRRGQEARLRCSPMKGHSHVYWYRQLPEEGLKFMVYLQKENIIDESGMPKERFSAEFPKEGPSILRIQQVVRGDSAAYFCASSPLPRQTGNEKLFFGSGTQLSVL.